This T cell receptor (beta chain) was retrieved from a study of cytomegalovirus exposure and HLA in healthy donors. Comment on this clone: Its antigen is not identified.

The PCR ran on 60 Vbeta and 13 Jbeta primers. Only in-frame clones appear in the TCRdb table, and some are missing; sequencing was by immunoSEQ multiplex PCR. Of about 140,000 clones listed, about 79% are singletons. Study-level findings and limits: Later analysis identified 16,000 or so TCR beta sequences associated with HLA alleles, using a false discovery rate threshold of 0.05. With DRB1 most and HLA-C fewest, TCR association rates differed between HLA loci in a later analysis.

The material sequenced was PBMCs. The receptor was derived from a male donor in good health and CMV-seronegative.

The CDR3 nucleotides read TGTGCCAGCAGTCCGACAGACTACGAGCAGTACTTC. Its protein is CASSPTDYEQYF. V usage is TRBV6-6 and J usage is TRBJ2-7; TRBD1 might be the D (5 bases). Germline V gives CDR1 MNHNY, CDR2 SVGAGI (reference sequence). Deletions cut 5 bases from V and 3 bases from J, with 8 bases between. This CDR3 region has 12 residues.